This passage covers 20 T cell receptor beta chains from one sample sequenced in a study of graft-versus-host responses after intestinal transplantation. The authors processed graft tissue to release intraepithelial and lamina propria lymphocytes. Using immunoSEQ multiplex PCR, the repertoire was profiled, and TCRdb retains in-frame clones only, with some absent. The data show 29,000 or so clones, with about three quarters seen just once and 3% to 3.5% held by the top ten. The sequenced sample was ileum tissue, obtained 98 days after intestinal transplantation. These receptors were obtained from a human patient who received an intestinal transplant, so some T cells may come from the graft donor.

The chain has TRBV25-1 and TRBJ2-5; 8 bases agree with TRBD1. Germline values: CDR1 MGHDK, CDR2 SYGVNS. V lost 6 bases to trimming and J lost 2 bases; unmatched junction nucleotides: 5. The CDR3 length is 14 residues. The CDR3 DNA follows: TGTGCCAGCAGAAAAACAGGGGGGCAAGAGACCCAGTACTTC. It encodes CASRKTGGQETQYF.

V and J are TRBV5-1 and TRBJ2-5, with TRBD2 matching over 8 bases. Germline V lookup: CDR1 SGHRS, CDR2 YFSETQ. V was pared by 9 bases and J by 1 base, with 14 bases of the junction left unmatched. The CDR3 totals 16 residues. The CDR3 loop reads CATGPGLATSQETQYF. In DNA, the CDR3 is TGCGCCACCGGACCAGGACTAGCAACCTCCCAAGAGACCCAGTACTTC.

The chain recombines TRBV25-1 with TRBJ1-2; the D gene is possibly TRBD1 (5 bases). Germline CDR1 is MGHDK and CDR2 is SYGVNS. Between the trimmed V and J ends, which lost 6 bases and 2 bases, there was a span of 13 bases. This CDR3 is built from 14 residues. CDR3 loop: CASRDAGTNYGYTF. The CDR3 DNA reads as TGTGCCAGCAGGGACGCGGGGACCAACTATGGCTACACCTTC.

V usage is TRBV7-8 and J usage is TRBJ2-3; D remains ambiguous. The CDR3 totals 13 residues. V lost 1 base to trimming and J lost 2 bases, with 4 bases between them. Germline-derived CDR1 and CDR2 are SGHVS and FQNEAQ. The CDR3 bases are TGTGCCAGCAGCTTAGGATTCACAGATACGCAGTATTTT. Amino acids: CASSLGFTDTQYF.

The gene calls are TRBV5-8 and TRBJ1-4; TRBD1 aligns across 9 bases. The CDR3 runs 16 residues. V shed 4 bases and J 8 bases; nucleotides not matched to a gene: 12. The germline CDR1 and CDR2 sequences are SGHTS and YDEGEE. The CDR3 loop is CASSLKQGAVGEKLFF. For the CDR3, the DNA is TGTGCCAGCAGCCTGAAACAGGGGGCAGTAGGCGAAAAACTGTTTTTT.

V gene TRBV19 combines with J gene TRBJ2-3; D possibly corresponds to TRBD2 (6 bases). Germline CDR1 reads LNHDA; CDR2 reads SQIVND (reference sequence). V dropped 10 bases and J dropped 2 bases, with 16 bases sitting between them. The CDR3 loop spans 14 amino acids. CDR3 sequence reads: CATIGGVTTDTQYF. The CDR3 region has the DNA TGTGCCACCATAGGAGGGGTTACCACAGATACGCAGTATTTT.

This chain links TRBV9 with TRBJ2-3, with 12 bases lining up with TRBD2. This CDR3 is built from 15 residues. Trimming at V came to 5 bases and at J to 4 bases, leaving 5 bases not matched to a gene. CDR1 and CDR2 from the germline V gene are SGDLS and YYNGEE. CDR3 sequence: CASSAGTSGSDTQYF. CDR3 DNA: TGTGCCAGCAGTGCGGGGACTAGCGGGTCAGATACGCAGTATTTT.

This chain links TRBV7-3 with TRBJ1-1; D unclear. Germline loops: CDR1 SGHTA, CDR2 FQGTGA. The CDR3 consists of 13 residues. Trimming removed 5 bases at V and 5 bases at J, with 12 bases between. DNA for the CDR3: TGTGCCAGCAGCCCAGGACGGAGTACTGAAGCTTTCTTT. Protein: CASSPGRSTEAFF.

The rearrangement uses TRBV4-2 and TRBJ1-2; D call uncertain. V was clipped by 1 base and J by 3 bases, with 12 bases between them. CDR1 and CDR2 (germline): LGHNA, YNFKEQ. The length of the CDR3 is 15 residues. CDR3 nucleotides: TGTGCCAGCAGCCAAGGGGAGACAAGCTACTATGGCTACACCTTC. Translating it yields CASSQGETSYYGYTF.

The chain joins TRBV2 to TRBJ2-3; possibly TRBD2 for D (6 bases). Trimming took 10 bases from V and 2 from J, leaving 22 bases between them. This CDR3 is 16 amino acids long. CDR1 SNHLY and CDR2 FYNNEI come from the germline V gene. CDR3 region: CANLQFQAGTTDTQYF. CDR3 coding DNA: TGTGCCAACCTCCAATTCCAGGCGGGGACCACAGATACGCAGTATTTT. Supplemented by reference TRBV2 and TRBJ2-3, the full variable domain reads EPEVTQTPSHQVTQMGQEVILRCVPISNHLYFYWYRQILGQKVEFLVSFYNNEISEKSEIFDDQFSVERPDGSNFTLKIRSTKLEDSAMYFCANLQFQAGTTDTQYFGPGTRLTVL.

The CDR3 spells CASSPSGGINEQFF. CDR3 sequence (DNA): TGTGCCAGCAGTCCTAGCGGGGGGATCAATGAGCAGTTCTTC. The chain is built from TRBV7-9 and TRBJ2-1, with 11 bases lining up with TRBD2. The V segment lost 6 bases and the J segment 6 bases; nucleotides outside the gene matches: 4. Germline V gene data show CDR1 as SEHNR and CDR2 as FQNEAQ (reference sequence). This CDR3 spans 14 amino acids. Complete variable domain (other parts from reference TRBV7-9 and TRBJ2-1): DTGVSQNPRHKITKRGQNVTFRCDPISEHNRLYWYRQTLGQGPEFLTYFQNEAQLEKSRLLSDRFSAERPKGSFSTLEIQRTEQGDSAMYLCASSPSGGINEQFFGPGTRLTVL.

The chain uses TRBV7-9 and TRBJ2-6, with D maybe TRBD1 (6 bases). Per germline, CDR1 SEHNR and CDR2 FQNEAQ (reference sequence). The CDR3 is 18 amino acids. The ends were cut back, 5 bases at V and 2 bases at J, with 19 bases in the middle. The CDR3, as DNA: TGTGCCAGCAGCGAAAATCTCGGTAGGGGGACTGGGGCCAACGTCCTGACTTTC. Its protein product is CASSENLGRGTGANVLTF.

V gene TRBV28 combines with J gene TRBJ2-3; 12 bases match TRBD2. The CDR3 runs 21 residues. The V and J ends lost 2 bases and 2 bases, in that order; junction bases with no gene match: 17. Per germline, CDR1 MDHEN and CDR2 SYDVKM. The CDR3 nucleotides read TGTGCCAGCAGTTTACCAGGGACTAGCGGGCTAGCGGAGAGATACACAGATACGCAGTATTTT. As protein: CASSLPGTSGLAERYTDTQYF.

This clone is categorized as medium-sized. Other DNA sequences in this specimen translate into the identical CDR3. This chain joins TRBV30 and TRBJ1-2, with D maybe TRBD1 (5 bases). Trimming took 3 bases from V and 5 from J, leaving 16 bases between them. This CDR3 is 14 amino acids long. Looked up from germline, CDR1 is GTSNPN and CDR2 is SVGIG (reference sequence). CDR3 coding DNA: TGTGCCTGGAGGGCACGGCAGGGAAATTATGGCTACACCTTC. Protein: CAWRARQGNYGYTF.

This sequence joins TRBV30 and TRBJ2-7, with D perhaps TRBD1 or TRBD2 (6 bases each). V dropped 5 bases and J dropped 6 bases, with 8 bases sitting between them. Germline V CDR1 and CDR2: GTSNPN, SVGIG (reference sequence). CDR3 length equals 10 residues. The CDR3 sequence is CAWGGPEQYF. CDR3 sequence (DNA): TGTGCCTGGGGGGGGCCCGAGCAGTACTTC.

The rearrangement joins TRBV4-2 to TRBJ1-4, with D tentatively TRBD1 (5 bases). Trimming removed 4 bases from V and 4 bases from J, with 10 bases in between. Germline values: CDR1 LGHNA, CDR2 YNFKEQ. This CDR3 has 14 residues. CDR3 residues: CASSRGRGNEKLFF. The DNA of the CDR3 is TGTGCCAGCAGCCGGGGAAGGGGTAATGAAAAACTGTTTTTT.

The V gene is TRBV7-8, the J gene TRBJ2-7; TRBD2 might be the D (6 bases). Germline V lookup: CDR1 SGHVS, CDR2 FQNEAQ. The ends were cut back, 8 bases at V and 0 bases at J, with 11 bases in the middle. The CDR3 covers 13 residues. CDR3 in DNA: TGTGCCAGCTGTCGGCGGGGCTCCTACGAGCAGTACTTC. Translation: CASCRRGSYEQYF.

This chain joins TRBV6-5 and TRBJ2-3; TRBD2 is a possible D gene (5 bases). V lost 1 base and J lost 5, with 10 bases in between. The CDR3 spans 14 residues. Germline CDR1 MNHEY, CDR2 SVGAGI. The CDR3 loop is CASSYFLAGDTQYF. As DNA, the CDR3 is TGTGCCAGCAGTTACTTTCTAGCTGGAGATACGCAGTATTTT.

The chain joins TRBV2 to TRBJ2-1; the match to TRBD2 covers 9 bases. Germline-derived CDR1 and CDR2 are SNHLY and FYNNEI. CDR3 size: 15 residues. With 2 bases clipped from V and 4 bases from J, the junction kept 3 bases outside the gene matches. In DNA, the CDR3 is TGTGCCAGCAGTGAATGGGCGGGGGGGTACAATGAGCAGTTCTTC. Its protein product is CASSEWAGGYNEQFF.

This chain links TRBV7-3 with TRBJ1-6, with D unclear. The germline V gene has CDR1 SGHTA and CDR2 FQGTGA. This CDR3 has 15 amino acids. The ends were cut back, 2 bases at V and 7 bases at J, with 12 bases in the middle. CDR3 loop: CASSLSGQRNSPLHF. The DNA of the CDR3 is TGTGCCAGCAGCTTATCCGGCCAGAGGAATTCACCCCTCCACTTT. The whole variable domain, remainder taken from reference TRBV7-3 and TRBJ1-6, is GAGVSQTPSNKVTEKGKYVELRCDPISGHTALYWYRQSLGQGPEFLIYFQGTGAADDSGLPNDRFFAVRPEGSVSTLKIQRTERGDSAVYLCASSLSGQRNSPLHFGNGTRLTVT.